A single sample is the source of the 28 T cell receptor beta chains below, sequenced in a study of T cells expressing NK-cell markers. With the 5' RACE reads reprocessed, TCRdb shows one record per CDR3 protein and no DNA. The sample features around 470,000 distinct CDR3 sequences, with roughly 1.4% in its top ten. Sequenced material: blood T cells: a sorted CD56 or NKG2C T cell subset, CD4+ or CD8+ T cells, or bulk PBMC T cells (not recorded which). Receptors were obtained from a woman between 50 and 59 years old in good health.

The chain is built from TRBV5-1 and TRBJ2-1; TCRdb returns TRBD2, unconfirmable since there is no DNA. The CDR3 consists of 18 residues. Germline CDR1 reads SGHRS; CDR2 reads YFSETQ. The CDR3: CASSWGLAGGYSYNEQFF.

CDR3: CASMKLIKETQYF. The V gene is TRBV25-1, the J gene TRBJ2-5. The CDR3 is made up of 13 amino acids. Germline V gives CDR1 MGHDK, CDR2 SYGVNS.

This chain joins TRBV5-1 and TRBJ2-7; lacking DNA, the TRBD1 call made by TCRdb goes unchecked. Germline CDR1 reads SGHRS; CDR2 reads YFSETQ. The CDR3 spans 15 residues. The CDR3 loop is CASSIRSGGRDEQYF.

The chain employs TRBV7-3 and TRBJ2-1; as DNA is missing, the TRBD1 call by TCRdb cannot be tested. This CDR3 spans 14 amino acids. Germline assignment: CDR1 SGHTA and CDR2 FQGTGA. The CDR3 region is CASSFDRGDQEQFF.

This CDR3 is CSVDTQGRETQYF. The genes are TRBV29-1 and TRBJ2-5; the D call of TRBD1 rests on TCRdb alone, since no DNA is present to check it. This CDR3 comprises 13 residues. CDR1 and CDR2 (germline): SQVTM, ANQGSEA. Together with reference TRBV29-1 and TRBJ2-5, the CDR3 gives the full variable domain: SAVISQKPSRDICQRGTSLTIQCQVDSQVTMMFWYRQQPGQSLTLIATANQGSEATYESGFVIDKFPISRPNLTFSTLTVSNMSPEDSSIYLCSVDTQGRETQYFGPGTRLLVL.

The V gene is TRBV15, the J gene TRBJ2-7. Germline V CDR1 and CDR2: LNHNV, YYDKDF (reference sequence). CDR3 size: 17 residues. The CDR3 loop reads CATSRGSGSGRADEQYF.

This rearrangement joins TRBV15 to TRBJ2-3; TCRdb selects TRBD2, and the lack of DNA leaves this call unchecked. Looked up from germline, CDR1 is LNHNV and CDR2 is YYDKDF (reference sequence). The CDR3 runs 15 residues. The CDR3 spells CATSSLLAGADTQYF.

This sequence joins TRBV7-2 and TRBJ1-2. The CDR3 has 14 residues. Per germline, CDR1 SGHTA and CDR2 FQGNSA. The CDR3 here is CASSLVQPNYGYTF.

The chain employs TRBV29-1 and TRBJ2-2; TCRdb's D call of TRBD2 is untestable without DNA. This CDR3 is 17 amino acids long. From germline, CDR1 is SQVTM and CDR2 ANQGSEA. CDR3 loop: CSVSSGRPTENTGELFF.

This chain joins TRBV7-2 and TRBJ1-1. Germline V gene lookup returns CDR1 SGHTA and CDR2 FQGNSA. This CDR3 region has 13 residues. CDR3 loop: CASSLDLGREAFF.

The chain employs TRBV12-3 or TRBV12-4 and TRBJ2-1; without DNA, the TCRdb call of TRBD2 cannot be checked. The CDR3 is 15 amino acids. CDR3 sequence: CASSPTSGSGNEQFF.

The V and J genes are TRBV15 and TRBJ2-7; TCRdb's assignment of TRBD1 cannot be checked, as there is no DNA. Germline CDR1 and CDR2: LNHNV and YYDKDF (reference sequence). The CDR3 runs to 15 residues. The chain's CDR3 is CATSGTFGAAYEQYF.

The CDR3 is CASSNRLAGYQETQYF. The chain combines TRBV7-8 with TRBJ2-5; the TCRdb D gene call, TRBD2, has no DNA to confirm it. Germline V CDR1 and CDR2: SGHVS, FQNEAQ. This CDR3 is 16 amino acids long.

The gene calls are TRBV11-2 and TRBJ2-2; TCRdb lists TRBD2, though no DNA is available to test this call. The CDR3 loop spans 15 amino acids. Germline CDR1 SGHAT, CDR2 FQNNGV. CDR3 protein: CASSASGRNTGELFF.

The chain has TRBV6-6 and TRBJ2-1; lacking DNA, the TRBD1 call made by TCRdb goes unchecked. The CDR3 has 13 residues. Germline CDR1 MNHNY, CDR2 SVGAGI (reference sequence). The CDR3 is CAGGSPPGGEQFF.

This chain joins TRBV20-1 and TRBJ1-6; TCRdb's D gene call, TRBD1, goes unchecked for lack of DNA. Germline V gene sequence: CDR1 DFQATT, CDR2 SNEGSKA (reference sequence). This CDR3 comprises 15 residues. CDR3 sequence reads: CSARAGTGEYSPLHF.

The chain combines TRBV5-1 with TRBJ2-1. This CDR3 has 13 amino acids. Germline V lookup: CDR1 SGHRS, CDR2 YFSETQ. The CDR3 spells CASSLESDGEQFF.

The chain joins TRBV29-1 to TRBJ2-2; there is no DNA to check the TCRdb D call of TRBD2. The CDR3 runs 15 residues. Germline CDR1 SQVTM, CDR2 ANQGSEA. The CDR3 protein is CSADATGGDTGELFF.

The V and J genes are TRBV20-1 and TRBJ2-1. The CDR3 is 16 residues long. The germline V gene has CDR1 DFQATT and CDR2 SNEGSKA (reference sequence). The chain's CDR3 is CSAPIIGGSSYNEQFF.

The chain employs TRBV3-1 and TRBJ2-3; without DNA, the TCRdb call of TRBD2 cannot be checked. The CDR3 loop spans 14 amino acids. Per germline, CDR1 LGHDT and CDR2 YNNKEL (reference sequence). The CDR3 spells CASSQLDALIPQYF.

The rearrangement links TRBV3-1 to TRBJ2-3; the D call of TRBD2 rests on TCRdb alone, since no DNA is present to check it. The CDR3 covers 18 residues. Germline values: CDR1 LGHDT, CDR2 YNNKEL (reference sequence). CDR3 residues: CASSLKGTSGLRTDTQYF.

The chain uses TRBV24-1 and TRBJ2-2; TCRdb's assignment of TRBD2 cannot be checked, as there is no DNA. Germline V lookup: CDR1 KGHDR, CDR2 SFDVKD. This CDR3 has 17 amino acids. CDR3: CATSDFLPSGSPGELFF.

The CDR3 is CASSSGLVPTDTQYF. The chain joins TRBV5-1 to TRBJ2-3; the D gene TCRdb calls, TRBD2, cannot be checked with no DNA. Looked up from germline, CDR1 is SGHRS and CDR2 is YFSETQ. The CDR3 is 15 amino acids. Together with reference TRBV5-1 and TRBJ2-3, the CDR3 gives the full variable domain: KAGVTQTPRYLIKTRGQQVTLSCSPISGHRSVSWYQQTPGQGLQFLFEYFSETQRNKGNFPGRFSGRQFSNSRSEMNVSTLELGDSALYLCASSSGLVPTDTQYFGPGTRLTVL.

The chain employs TRBV24-1 and TRBJ2-1; there is no DNA to check the TCRdb D call of TRBD1. The germline V gene encodes CDR1 KGHDR and CDR2 SFDVKD. This CDR3 contains 16 residues. CDR3 sequence reads: CATSDSTVWSYNEQFF.

The chain joins TRBV4-2 to TRBJ2-1; absent DNA, TCRdb's TRBD1 call cannot be checked. The CDR3 is made up of 15 amino acids. The germline V gene has CDR1 LGHNA and CDR2 YNFKEQ. CDR3: CASSPGDREIDEQFF.

The chain employs TRBV7-2 and TRBJ2-3; the TCRdb call, TRBD2, lacks DNA for checking. The CDR3 covers 15 residues. Germline-derived CDR1 and CDR2 are SGHTA and FQGNSA. The chain's CDR3 is CASRAPGLGADTQYF.

The chain carries TRBV15 and TRBJ2-1; the D call from TCRdb, TRBD2, cannot be confirmed without DNA. The CDR3 is 16 amino acids. Germline CDR1 reads LNHNV; CDR2 reads YYDKDF (reference sequence). The CDR3 region is CATSLHSGTRLNEQFF.

The V call is TRBV20-1, the J call TRBJ2-5; TCRdb calls TRBD2, which cannot be checked without DNA. Germline values: CDR1 DFQATT, CDR2 SNEGSKA (reference sequence). The CDR3 consists of 13 residues. The CDR3 reads CSATGLAYETQYF.